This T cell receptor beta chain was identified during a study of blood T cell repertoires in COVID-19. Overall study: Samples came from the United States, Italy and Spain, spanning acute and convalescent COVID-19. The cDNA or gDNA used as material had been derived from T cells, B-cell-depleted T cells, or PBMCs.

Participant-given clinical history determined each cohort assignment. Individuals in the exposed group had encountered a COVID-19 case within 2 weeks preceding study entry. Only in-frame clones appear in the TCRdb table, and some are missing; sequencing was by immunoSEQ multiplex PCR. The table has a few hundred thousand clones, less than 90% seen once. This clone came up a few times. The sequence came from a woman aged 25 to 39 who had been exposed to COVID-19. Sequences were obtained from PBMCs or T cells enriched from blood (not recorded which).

The chain's CDR3 is CASRMNVAYEQYF. The CDR3 nucleotides read TGCGCCAGCAGAATGAACGTCGCGTACGAGCAGTACTTC. The chain recombines TRBV10-2 with TRBJ2-7, with D unresolved. The germline gives CDR1 WSHSY, CDR2 SAAADI. The CDR3 consists of 13 residues. Trimming took 6 bases from V and 4 from J, leaving 13 bases between them.